This TCR beta chain was captured by sequencing in a study of blood T cell repertoires in COVID-19. Germline V gives CDR1 SEHNR, CDR2 FQNEAQ (reference sequence). Trimming removed 5 bases at V and 6 bases at J, with 10 bases between. The CDR3 spans 12 residues. Authors' processing steps: Reference gene primer amplification in the assay estimated nucleated cell counts. The table came from immunoSEQ multiplex PCR; TCRdb's copy has only in-frame clones and leaves some out. The V and J calls and clone size come from that table; D and trimming were worked out from the DNA. Among more than 85,000 clones listed, approximately 85% were seen once.

The chain combines TRBV7-9 with TRBJ1-2, with no clear D. The TCR was taken from a human donor in a cohort sampled during active COVID-19. Sequencing input: peripheral blood. CDR3 in DNA: TGTGCCAGCAGCGAAACCCCTAATGGCTACACCTTC. This translates into CASSETPNGYTF.